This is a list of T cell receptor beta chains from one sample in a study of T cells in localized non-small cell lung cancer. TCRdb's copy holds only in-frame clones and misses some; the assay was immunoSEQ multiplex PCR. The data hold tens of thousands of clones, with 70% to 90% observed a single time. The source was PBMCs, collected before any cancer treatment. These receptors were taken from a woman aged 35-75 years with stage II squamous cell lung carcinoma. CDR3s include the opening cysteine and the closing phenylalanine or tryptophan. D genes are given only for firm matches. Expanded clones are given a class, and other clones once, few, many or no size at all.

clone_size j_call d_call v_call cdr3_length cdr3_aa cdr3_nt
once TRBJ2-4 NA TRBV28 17 CARTRTGTYRSKNIQYF TGTGCCAGAACTCGCACCGGGACATATCGCTCCAAAAACATTCAGTACTTC
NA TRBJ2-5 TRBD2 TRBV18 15 CASSAGATSRETQYF TGTGCCAGCTCAGCAGGAGCGACTAGCAGAGAGACCCAGTACTTC
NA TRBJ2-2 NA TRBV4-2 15 CASSPGTVTTGELFF TGTGCCAGCAGCCCCGGTACCGTTACGACCGGGGAGCTGTTTTTT
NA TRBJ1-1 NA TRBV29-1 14 CSVPTRGGVTEAFF TGCAGCGTTCCGACCCGGGGGGGGGTTACTGAAGCTTTCTTT
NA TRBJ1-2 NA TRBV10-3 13 CAISELSGNGYTF TGTGCCATCAGTGAGCTCTCTGGGAACGGCTACACCTTC
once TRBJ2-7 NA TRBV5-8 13 CASSPSPVLGQYF TGTGCCAGCAGTCCTTCCCCTGTCCTGGGGCAGTACTTC
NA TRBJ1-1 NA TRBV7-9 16 CASSFPPGAADTEAFF TGTGCCAGCAGCTTCCCCCCGGGGGCGGCGGACACTGAAGCTTTCTTT
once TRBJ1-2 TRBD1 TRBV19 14 CASSKGQNPSGYTF TGTGCCAGTAGCAAGGGACAGAATCCTTCAGGCTACACCTTC
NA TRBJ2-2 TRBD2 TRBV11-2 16 CASSIQAGGNTGELFF TGTGCCAGCAGCATTCAAGCGGGAGGGAACACCGGGGAGCTGTTTTTT
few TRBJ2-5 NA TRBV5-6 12 CASSLRGAEEYF TGTGCCAGCAGCTTGCGGGGCGCGGAAGAGTACTTC